Listed below are T cell receptor beta chains from one sample, sequenced in a study of blood T cell repertoires in COVID-19. Assay: immunoSEQ multiplex PCR; the TCRdb copy retains only in-frame clones and omits some. The sample lists around 250,000 clones, 88% occurring once. The sample taken for sequencing was peripheral blood. The receptors come from a woman between 65 and 79 years old with COVID-19, enrolled during active disease. Both conserved end residues are part of each CDR3. A D gene is named only where the DNA matches it firmly. Size is stated for part of the rows, as once, few or many counts, or as a class when the clone is expanded.

V gene,clone size,D gene,J gene,CDR3 DNA,CDR3 protein
TRBV5-1,few,-,TRBJ2-1,TGCGCCAGCAGCCAGTGGGGCAACGCCTACAATGAGCAGTTCTTC,CASSQWGNAYNEQFF
TRBV13,-,TRBD1,TRBJ1-2,TGTGCCAGCAGCTTAGGGGGACAGGGCCGAGGCTACACCTTC,CASSLGGQGRGYTF
TRBV24-1,-,TRBD1,TRBJ2-1,TGTGCCACCAAAAATGCAGGACAGGGTAACAATGAGCAGTTCTTC,CATKNAGQGNNEQFF
TRBV18,few,TRBD1,TRBJ1-2,TGTGCCAGCTCACCAGGTCAGGGGGACTATGGCTACACCTTC,CASSPGQGDYGYTF
TRBV9,once,-,TRBJ2-1,TGTGCCAGCAGCCCGGGTGGCGGGATTTCAAGTGAGCAGTTCTTC,CASSPGGGISSEQFF
TRBV2,-,-,TRBJ1-4,TGTGCCACCCGGGGGGCAGCAGAAAAACTGTTTTTT,CATRGAAEKLFF
TRBV18,-,TRBD1,TRBJ1-4,TGTGCCAGCTCCCAGACGGGACAGGGGGCAAGTGAAAAACTGTTTTTT,CASSQTGQGASEKLFF
TRBV15,-,-,TRBJ2-7,TGTGCCACCAGCTCGAACTGGGGGGACTGGTCTTACGAGCAGTACTTC,CATSSNWGDWSYEQYF
TRBV4-1,-,TRBD2,TRBJ2-3,TGCGCCAGCAGCCAAGGCGGGACTAGCGGGAGCACAGATACGCAGTATTTT,CASSQGGTSGSTDTQYF
TRBV6-1,-,TRBD1,TRBJ1-2,TGTGCCAGCAGTGACCAACCAACCGGGACAGGGGGTGGCTACACCTTC,CASSDQPTGTGGGYTF
TRBV12-3/TRBV12-4,few,-,TRBJ2-7,TGTGCCAGCAGCCAGTTGGACGAGCAGTACTTC,CASSQLDEQYF
TRBV20-1,few,-,TRBJ1-5,TGCAGTGCTAGTGGGGGCTTGGGGCAGCCCCAGCATTTT,CSASGGLGQPQHF
TRBV19,-,TRBD1,TRBJ2-3,TGTGCCAGTAGTATGTTCCCGGGACAGGGGGCAGATACGCAGTATTTT,CASSMFPGQGADTQYF
TRBV18,-,-,TRBJ1-4,TGTGCCAGCTCACCACCCGGGGGAACTAATGAAAAACTGTTTTTT,CASSPPGGTNEKLFF
TRBV5-6,-,TRBD2,TRBJ2-3,TGTGCCAGCAGCTTGGCACTAGCGGGGATCACAGATACGCAGTATTTT,CASSLALAGITDTQYF
TRBV6-6,-,-,TRBJ1-6,TGTGCCAGCAACGGGAATTCACCCCTCCACTTT,CASNGNSPLHF
TRBV19,-,-,TRBJ2-1,TGTGCCAGTACCAAGGACACTTACAATGAGCAGTTCTTC,CASTKDTYNEQFF
TRBV7-8,-,-,TRBJ2-3,TGTGCCAGCAGCTTAGTGGTGGGCTTTGGTACAGATACGCAGTATTTT,CASSLVVGFGTDTQYF
TRBV3-1/TRBV3-2,-,-,TRBJ1-1,TGTGCCAGCAGCCCGACGACAGAAGGGAACACTGAAGCTTTCTTT,CASSPTTEGNTEAFF
TRBV7-3,-,-,TRBJ1-6,TGTGCCAGCAGCTTAAGCGGGCCTACTAATAATTCACCCCTCCACTTT,CASSLSGPTNNSPLHF
TRBV5-8,-,TRBD2,TRBJ2-1,TGTGCCAGCAGCTTTGGGCTAGCGGGAGGGCCGAGGAATGAGCAGTTCTTC,CASSFGLAGGPRNEQFF
TRBV5-1,few,-,TRBJ2-2,TGCGCCAGCAGACGTGACAGGGCGGGGATCACCGGGGAGCTGTTTTTT,CASRRDRAGITGELFF
TRBV19,-,TRBD2,TRBJ2-7,TGTGCCAGTAGTATTGGACTAGGGTCAGGCGAGCAGTACTTC,CASSIGLGSGEQYF
TRBV6-5,-,-,TRBJ2-7,TGTGCCAGCAGTTACGGGCAAAGCTCCTACGAGCAGTACTTC,CASSYGQSSYEQYF
TRBV30,-,-,TRBJ1-6,TGTGCCTCGCTCGGGGGAAGTTTCAGCTCCTATAATTCACCCCTCCACTTT,CASLGGSFSSYNSPLHF
TRBV11-3,-,TRBD1,TRBJ2-7,TGTGCCAGCAGCCCAAGTTCCGGGACAGGGGCCTACGAGCAGTACTTC,CASSPSSGTGAYEQYF
TRBV1,-,-,TRBJ1-2,TGCACCAGCAGCCAAGATCGTAGCAGCGGGTACGATGGCTACACCTTC,CTSSQDRSSGYDGYTF
TRBV18,-,-,TRBJ2-1,TGTGCCAGCTCACCAGGGGCGGACAATGAGCAGTTCTTC,CASSPGADNEQFF
TRBV11-1,-,-,TRBJ2-3,TGTGCCAGCAGCTTAGTAGCCGCCACAGATACGCAGTATTTT,CASSLVAATDTQYF
TRBV4-3,-,-,TRBJ1-6,TGCGCCAGCAGCCAAGGCAGGGAGGGTTATAATTCACCCCTCCACTTT,CASSQGREGYNSPLHF
TRBV9,-,-,TRBJ2-5,TGTGCCAGCAGCGTAGAGGCAGGGCCGAAAGAGACCCAGTACTTC,CASSVEAGPKETQYF